Below are 20 T cell receptor beta chains sequenced from a single sample in a study of T cell changes during pregnancy in multiple sclerosis. TCRdb keeps only in-frame clones here, not all; method: immunoSEQ multiplex PCR. This repertoire shows about 29,000 clones, about 91% found once; its top ten account for less than 8%. Sequencing was performed on CD8+ T cells from peripheral blood mononuclear cells, taken after pregnancy. These receptors originate from a female donor with multiple sclerosis, enrolled in a pregnancy study.

This clone was counted only a few times. The genes are TRBV9 and TRBJ2-2, with 11 bases fitting TRBD1. Germline V gene sequence: CDR1 SGDLS, CDR2 YYNGEE. The CDR3 loop spans 15 amino acids. V was clipped by 5 bases and J by 7 bases; unmatched bases: 7. The CDR3 region is CASRDPGQGGGELFF. DNA for the CDR3: TGTGCCAGCAGGGACCCGGGACAGGGGGGCGGGGAGCTGTTTTTT.

The sample holds one count of this clone. The chain links TRBV6-5 to TRBJ2-3; 7 nucleotides align to TRBD1. Germline lookup yields CDR1 MNHEY and CDR2 SVGAGI. After removal of 2 bases from V and 4 bases from J, the junction contained 6 bases not matched to a gene. The CDR3 runs 15 residues. The DNA for the CDR3 is TGTGCCAGCAGTTACGGGGACAGTCCGGCAGATACGCAGTATTTT. Protein sequence: CASSYGDSPADTQYF.

The rearrangement joins TRBV6-6 to TRBJ2-2; D not certain. Between the trimmed V and J ends, which lost 2 bases and 6 bases, there was a span of 4 bases. Germline CDR1 is MNHNY and CDR2 is SVGAGI (reference sequence). This CDR3 region has 12 residues. This CDR3 reads CASSYLSGELFF. The CDR3 DNA sequence: TGTGCCAGCAGTTACCTATCCGGGGAGCTGTTTTTT.

The chain joins TRBV6-5 to TRBJ2-2; D remains unclear. The V gene's germline CDR1 is MNHEY and CDR2 SVGAGI. The CDR3 length is 15 residues. V lost 2 bases and J lost 0, with 7 bases in between. The CDR3 here is CASSYTTTNTGELFF. The CDR3 DNA reads as TGTGCCAGCAGTTACACAACAACGAACACCGGGGAGCTGTTTTTT.

This chain joins TRBV19 and TRBJ1-4; possible D gene TRBD1, 6 bases. Germline CDR1 and CDR2: LNHDA and SQIVND (reference sequence). Trimming left V 0 bases short and J 6 bases short, with 8 bases between. The CDR3 loop spans 14 amino acids. DNA of the CDR3: TGTGCCAGTAGTATAGAGCCAGGGGATGAAAAACTGTTTTTT. Translation gives CASSIEPGDEKLFF.

V gene TRBV4-3 combines with J gene TRBJ2-1, with a weak D call TRBD2 (6 bases). The CDR3 has 16 residues. Germline V gene lookup returns CDR1 LGHNA and CDR2 YSLEER. V lost 0 bases to trimming and J lost 1 base, with 10 bases between them. The CDR3 nucleotides read TGCGCCAGCAGCCAAGATCGGAGGGGATCCTACAATGAGCAGTTCTTC. Amino acid sequence: CASSQDRRGSYNEQFF.

The chain combines TRBV5-6 with TRBJ1-2; 8 bases are shared with TRBD1. CDR1 is SGHDT, CDR2 YYEEEE, per germline. The CDR3 runs 14 residues. V was pared by 4 bases and J by 4 bases, with 6 bases of the junction left unmatched. The CDR3 DNA sequence: TGTGCCAGCAGCCCGGGACAGGCCGTCTATGGCTACACCTTC. The encoded protein is CASSPGQAVYGYTF.

The chain combines TRBV19 with TRBJ2-1; no clear D gene. Trimming took 10 bases from V and 0 from J, leaving 16 bases between them. The germline gives CDR1 LNHDA, CDR2 SQIVND (reference sequence). There are 15 residues in the CDR3. The CDR3 DNA follows: TGTGCCACCCGAGGTGGCGGTAGCTCCTACAATGAGCAGTTCTTC. Its protein product is CATRGGGSSYNEQFF. Together with reference TRBV19 and TRBJ2-1, the CDR3 gives the full variable domain: DGGITQSPKYLFRKEGQNVTLSCEQNLNHDAMYWYRQDPGQGLRLIYYSQIVNDFQKGDIAEGYSVSREKKESFPLTVTSAQKNPTAFYLCATRGGGSSYNEQFFGPGTRLTVL.

The CDR3 loop is CASSLEGTGGRADNEQFF. The CDR3 nucleotides read TGTGCCAGCAGCTTAGAAGGAACTGGCGGGAGGGCGGACAATGAGCAGTTCTTC. V is TRBV7-9 and J is TRBJ2-1; 9 bases line up with TRBD2. This CDR3 comprises 18 residues. V shed 1 base and J 5 bases; nucleotides not matched to a gene: 12. Germline CDR1 SEHNR, CDR2 FQNEAQ (reference sequence).

Points on this clone: The identical CDR3 is also encoded by other nucleotide sequences in the sample. The chain links TRBV2 to TRBJ2-7, with TRBD2 identical over 8 bases. There are 14 residues in the CDR3. V gave up 2 bases and J gave up 2 bases; unmatched junction bases: 2. Germline CDR1 SNHLY, CDR2 FYNNEI. The CDR3 DNA sequence: TGTGCCAGCAGTGAAAGCGGGAGACCCTACGAGCAGTACTTC. Amino acids: CASSESGRPYEQYF. Combining the CDR3 with reference TRBV2 and TRBJ2-7 gives the whole variable domain EPEVTQTPSHQVTQMGQEVILRCVPISNHLYFYWYRQILGQKVEFLVSFYNNEISEKSEIFDDQFSVERPDGSNFTLKIRSTKLEDSAMYFCASSESGRPYEQYFGPGTRLTVT.

The chain links TRBV25-1 to TRBJ1-2; tentatively, D is TRBD1 (5 bases). The CDR3 covers 13 residues. Germline-derived CDR1 and CDR2 are MGHDK and SYGVNS. The V end lost 7 bases, the J end lost 7 bases, and 16 bases lay between the germline ends. The CDR3 loop is CASTSTEGLGYTF. The CDR3, as DNA: TGTGCCAGCACCTCCACGGAGGGGCTTGGCTACACCTTC.

The chain combines TRBV2 with TRBJ2-1; 13 positions match TRBD2. Germline CDR1 SNHLY, CDR2 FYNNEI. The V and J ends lost 6 bases and 1 base, in that order; junction bases with no gene match: 9. The CDR3 is 18 residues long. This CDR3 is CASSVQLAGGPSYNEQFF. The CDR3 DNA follows: TGTGCCAGCAGCGTCCAACTAGCGGGAGGGCCTTCCTACAATGAGCAGTTCTTC.

The CDR3 spells CASSPLQGEVGELFF. CDR3 coding DNA: TGTGCCAGCAGTCCTTTACAGGGGGAGGTCGGGGAGCTGTTTTTT. The gene calls are TRBV6-5 and TRBJ2-2; 8 positions agree with TRBD1. The ends lost 5 bases at V and 7 bases at J; junction bases unmatched: 9. CDR1 is MNHEY and CDR2 is SVGAGI in the germline V gene. The CDR3 sequence is 15 residues long.

This chain joins TRBV6-1 and TRBJ2-3, with TRBD2 identical over 8 bases. The CDR3 sequence is 16 residues long. Germline CDR1 MNHNS, CDR2 SASEGT. V shed 2 bases, J shed 0 bases, and the junction held 4 bases outside the gene matches. In DNA form, the CDR3 reads TGTGCCAGCAGTGAAAGTACGGGGGGGAGCACAGATACGCAGTATTTT. Amino acids: CASSESTGGSTDTQYF.

This clone showed up just once. V gene TRBV29-1 combines with J gene TRBJ2-1, with 9 bases identical to TRBD2. CDR1 and CDR2 (germline): SQVTM, ANQGSEA. Germline trimming cut 1 base from V and 4 bases from J; bases unmatched to any gene: 5. This CDR3 is 15 amino acids long. CDR3 loop: CSVEVGLAVYNEQFF. DNA of the CDR3: TGCAGCGTTGAAGTGGGACTAGCAGTTTACAATGAGCAGTTCTTC.

V is TRBV5-4 and J is TRBJ1-1; 12 nucleotides match TRBD1. V was clipped by 6 bases and J by 5 bases; unmatched bases: 11. CDR1 and CDR2 from the germline V gene are SGHNT and YYREEE (reference sequence). This CDR3 has 16 residues. Here the CDR3 DNA reads TGTGCCAGCAACCGGGACAGGGGGCTTTTGGGGACTGAAGCTTTCTTT. Protein sequence: CASNRDRGLLGTEAFF. Full variable domain (rest looked up from reference TRBV5-4 and TRBJ1-1): ETGVTQSPTHLIKTRGQQVTLRCSSQSGHNTVSWYQQALGQGPQFIFQYYREEENGRGNFPPRFSGLQFPNYSSELNVNALELDDSALYLCASNRDRGLLGTEAFFGQGTRLTVV.

The chain joins TRBV25-1 to TRBJ1-2, with 7 bases that match TRBD1. The CDR3 totals 16 residues. Germline CDR1 and CDR2: MGHDK and SYGVNS. Germline trimming cut 5 bases from V and 5 bases from J; bases unmatched to any gene: 14. As DNA, the CDR3 is TGTGCCAGCAGTCAAACCCGAACAGGGGATGGGTATGGCTACACCTTC. Amino acid sequence: CASSQTRTGDGYGYTF.

This clone was observed a handful of times. The V call is TRBV5-6, the J call TRBJ1-1; the D gene is possibly TRBD1 (5 bases). CDR3 length equals 14 residues. From germline, CDR1 is SGHDT and CDR2 YYEEEE. Trimming took 4 bases from V and 5 from J, leaving 15 bases between them. CDR3 nucleotide sequence: TGTGCCAGCAGCCTCCGGCAGGAGGGGACTGAAGCTTTCTTT. Protein product: CASSLRQEGTEAFF.

The chain carries TRBV27 and TRBJ2-7; 8 nucleotides align to TRBD1. The junction had 7 bases not matched to a gene; V was cut back by 1 base and J by 2 bases. The CDR3 is made up of 16 amino acids. Germline V gene lookup returns CDR1 MNHEY and CDR2 SMNVEV (reference sequence). CDR3 DNA: TGTGCCAGCAGTTTATGGGGACAGGCGAATCCCTACGAGCAGTACTTC. It specifies CASSLWGQANPYEQYF.

This chain uses TRBV6-5 with TRBJ1-2; 7 bases align to TRBD1. The CDR3 is 13 amino acids. Losses at the gene ends were 6 bases for V and 8 bases for J; bases not matched to a gene: 9. Germline loops: CDR1 MNHEY, CDR2 SVGAGI. The CDR3 nucleotides are TGTGCCAGCAGCCTGGGACAGTCGCGGGGCTACACCTTC. Protein sequence: CASSLGQSRGYTF.